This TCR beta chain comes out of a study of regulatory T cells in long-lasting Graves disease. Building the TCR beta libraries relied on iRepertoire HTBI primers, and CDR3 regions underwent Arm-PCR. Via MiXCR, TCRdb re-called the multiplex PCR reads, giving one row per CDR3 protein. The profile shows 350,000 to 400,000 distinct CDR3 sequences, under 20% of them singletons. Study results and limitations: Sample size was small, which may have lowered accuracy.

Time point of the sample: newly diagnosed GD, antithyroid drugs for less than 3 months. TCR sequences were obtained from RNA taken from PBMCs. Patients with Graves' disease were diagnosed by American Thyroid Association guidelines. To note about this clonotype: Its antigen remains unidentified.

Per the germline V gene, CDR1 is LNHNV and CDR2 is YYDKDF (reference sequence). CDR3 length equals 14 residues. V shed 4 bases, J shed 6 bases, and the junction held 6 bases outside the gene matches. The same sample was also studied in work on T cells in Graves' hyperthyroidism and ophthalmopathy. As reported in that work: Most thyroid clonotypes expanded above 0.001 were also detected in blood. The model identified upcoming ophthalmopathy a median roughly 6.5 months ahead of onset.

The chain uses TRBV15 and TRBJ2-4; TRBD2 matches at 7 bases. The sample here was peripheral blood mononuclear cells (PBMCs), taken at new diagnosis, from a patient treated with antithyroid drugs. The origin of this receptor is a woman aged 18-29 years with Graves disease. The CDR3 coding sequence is TGTGCCACCAGCACTAGGACTAGTCTAAACATTCAGTACTTC. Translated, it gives CATSTRTSLNIQYF. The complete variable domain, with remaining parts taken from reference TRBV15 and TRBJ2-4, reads DAMVIQNPRYQVTQFGKPVTLSCSQTLNHNVMYWYQQKSSQAPKLLFHYYDKDFNNEADTPDNFQSRRPNTSFCFLDIRSPGLGDTAMYLCATSTRTSLNIQYFGAGTRLSVL.